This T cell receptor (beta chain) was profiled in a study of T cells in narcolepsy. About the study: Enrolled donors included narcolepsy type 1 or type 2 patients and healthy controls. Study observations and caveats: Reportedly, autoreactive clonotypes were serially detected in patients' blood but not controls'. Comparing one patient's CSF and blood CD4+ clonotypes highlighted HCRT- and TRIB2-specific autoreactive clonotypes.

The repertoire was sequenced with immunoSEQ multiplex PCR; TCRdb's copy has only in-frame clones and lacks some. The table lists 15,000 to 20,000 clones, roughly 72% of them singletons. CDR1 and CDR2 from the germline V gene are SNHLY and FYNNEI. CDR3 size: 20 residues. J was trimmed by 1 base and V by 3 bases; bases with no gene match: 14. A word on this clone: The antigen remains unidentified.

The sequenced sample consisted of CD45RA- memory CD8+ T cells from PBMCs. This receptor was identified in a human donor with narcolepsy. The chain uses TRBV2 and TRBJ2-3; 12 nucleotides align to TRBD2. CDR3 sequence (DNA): TGTGCCAGCAGTGACCCTACCCCGGGACTAGCGGGTAGGGGCACAGATACGCAGTATTTT. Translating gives CASSDPTPGLAGRGTDTQYF.